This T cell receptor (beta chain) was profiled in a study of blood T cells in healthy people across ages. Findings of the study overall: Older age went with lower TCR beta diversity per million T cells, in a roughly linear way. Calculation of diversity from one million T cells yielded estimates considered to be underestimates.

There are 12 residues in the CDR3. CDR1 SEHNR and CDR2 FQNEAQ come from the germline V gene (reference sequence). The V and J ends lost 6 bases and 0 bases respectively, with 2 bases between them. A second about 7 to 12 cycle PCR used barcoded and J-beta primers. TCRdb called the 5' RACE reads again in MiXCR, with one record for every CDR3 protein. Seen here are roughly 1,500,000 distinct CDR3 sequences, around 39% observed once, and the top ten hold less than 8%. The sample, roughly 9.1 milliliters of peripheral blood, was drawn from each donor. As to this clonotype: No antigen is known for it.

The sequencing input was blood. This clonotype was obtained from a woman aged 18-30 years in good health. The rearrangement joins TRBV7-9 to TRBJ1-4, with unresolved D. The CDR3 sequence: CASRPTNEKLFF. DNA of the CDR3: TGTGCCAGCAGACCAACTAATGAAAAACTGTTTTTT.